This TCR beta chain was identified during a study of cytomegalovirus exposure and HLA in healthy donors (dated by TCRdb to about 2017). For the wider study: An earlier analysis of 587 of the donors reported approximately 300 Gb of sequence data and 95 million to 140 million unique TCR beta sequences obtained from roughly 180 million T cells. An early release that covered fewer than 750 HLA-typed donors contained approximately 300 gigabases of sequencing data and 80 million or so unique TCR sequences. Of the approximately 400 genotyped donors, approximately 83% fell in the genetic ancestry cluster associated with self-reported Caucasian donors. The study was designed to test whether signatures of past pathogen exposure could be identified by cataloging public T cell receptors. The study used immunosequencing to profile the T cell repertoires of approximately 630 subjects and linked those repertoires to cytomegalovirus serostatus. A separate validation cohort of about 110 different subjects was used in addition to the approximately 640-subject first cohort. High-throughput TCR immunosequencing, statistical association of individual TCRs with disease status, and machine learning were combined to predict cytomegalovirus infection status. In a later analysis, previously published TCR beta repertoires from about 640 donors were re-analyzed and high-resolution HLA genotyping was added so that TCR occurrence patterns could be studied. Rather than drawing on any new phenotypic data, the later analysis identified candidate immune exposures from TCR beta sequences and the way those sequences occurred across donors. In an earlier analysis of 587 of the donors, high-throughput TCR beta sequencing was used to judge whether each TCR beta V gene segment behaved as functional or pseudogenic. Donor age, sex, ethnicity and CMV serostatus were compiled alongside the repertoire data. Genome-wide SNP genotypes for about three fifths of the roughly 670 donors were used in a later genetic analysis, which treated that subset as a discovery cohort. Every repertoire in the discovery cohort had been generated on one and the same sequencing platform. Both class I and class II loci were covered by HLA typing, at four-digit resolution. The number of donors typed differed by locus, with about 629-640 for A, B, C, DRB1 and DQB1, roughly 550 for DQA1, approximately 570 for DPA1, and 400 to 490 for DPB1. Four to six DR-DQ haplotypes were handled as single units for association and clustering, since linkage in the cohort was strong. Among 398 genotyped donors of the cohort, an average of approximately 230,000 unique TCR beta nucleotide sequences were sequenced per donor, 15% to 20% of them non-productive.

Library method: the immunoSEQ multiplex PCR assay. A mixture of 60 forward primers for TCR Vbeta segments and 13 reverse primers for TCR Jbeta segments was used in the multiplex PCR. The CDR3 region of rearranged TCR beta genes was amplified from genomic DNA with a multiplex PCR assay. The amplified TCR beta libraries were sequenced on the Illumina HiSeq System as 87-base-pair reads. The source study handled its data this way. A later analysis tallied around 87 million unique TCR beta chains across the 666 repertoires, and some 10 million of those chains were shared by two or more donors. Raw reads were error-corrected and collapsed into unique sequences with a nearest-neighbor algorithm that merged closely related sequences to remove PCR and sequencing errors. To assign V, D and J gene segments, CDR3 sequences were aligned to IMGT reference sequences. For a sequence to be retained, a match of at least six nucleotides was required to both a V gene segment and a J gene segment. Rearrangements were classified as productive when the CDR3 lacked stop codons and remained in frame with V and J, and all other rearrangements were classified as non-productive. Following IMGT convention, CDR3 was defined as the stretch from the second conserved V-encoded cysteine up to the conserved J-encoded phenylalanine. Sequences without an unambiguous match to a single V gene segment were excluded from the earlier analysis of a few hundred of the donors. An earlier analysis of approximately 590 of the donors classified V segments as functional when productive rearrangements were above 56.7% and as segregating when the standard deviation between donors was above 5%. A statistical classification framework was built to diagnose cytomegalovirus status from the catalog of TCR beta chain sequences. V and J gene assignment, in a later analysis, came from comparing TCR nucleotide sequences with IMGT/GENE-DB human TR gene sequences. A later analysis assigned CDR3 sequences and most-parsimonious VDJ recombination scenarios with the TCRdist pipeline. In a later analysis, each TCR beta chain was defined by its CDR3 amino acid sequence together with its V-gene family, and reads without a unique V-gene family were excluded. To address suspected cross-contamination and a sequencing artifact, a later analysis removed around 600 highly shared, low-generation-probability nucleotide sequences. A later analysis calculated a clonal expansion index for each public chain from normalized within-repertoire ranks of inferred template counts. A later analysis computed generation probabilities with a VDJ recombination model fitted to out-of-frame rearrangements, and checked the results against IGoR. Hypergeometric tests were used in a later analysis to score TCR-TCR, TCR-HLA and TCR-CMV co-occurrence, with a repertoire-size bias correction applied to the TCR pairs. To estimate false discovery rates, a later analysis permuted the HLA or CMV assignments 20 times. In a later analysis, co-occurring TCRs were grouped using DBSCAN, and TCRdist sequence similarity was added for clustering within HLA-allele-positive subsets. Co-occurrence clustering excluded repertoires with fewer than 30,000 or more than 120,000 public chains, plus five with anomalous nucleotide sharing. TCRdb holds this immuneACCESS table with in-frame rearrangements only. Some clones are missing; in checked studies, unresolved V genes explain under half, and the rest has no known cause. For V, J and clone size, that table is used; D and trimming come from the DNA. This sample comprises about 140,000 clones, less than 85% of them detected only once. Approximately 8.2% of the sample belongs to the ten largest clones.

General findings and caveats noted by the study authors: The authors suggested that the approach could potentially be extended to other disease states and immunological phenotypes. Specific HLA alleles were associated with around 18,000 TCR beta sequences at a false discovery rate of 0.05 in a later analysis. Three of the identified cytomegalovirus-associated TCR beta chains were confirmed in vitro to be specific for cytomegalovirus antigens. A group of highly shared sequence variants was considered likely to be a technical artifact of the sequencing pipeline. According to a later analysis, TCR association rates differed among HLA loci, with DRB1 alleles showing the most associated TCRs and HLA-C alleles showing the fewest. Assigning TCR associations to individual alleles was difficult when HLA alleles, especially DR and DQ, strongly co-occurred. Immune exposure information for the cohort was limited to CMV serostatus. An association between a missense DCLRE1C variant and V-gene and J-gene trimming of TCR beta chains was found in a later genetic analysis and replicated in an independent cohort. Because counts were too low, 15 or so rarely observed V segments, including chromosome 9 orphons, were excluded from the earlier analysis of fewer than 650 of the donors. Sequencing depth was assumed to be roughly uniform across donors in the presence/absence analyses, though that assumption may not hold. Most TCR sequences were observed very rarely across donors, whereas some public TCRs were present in many individuals. Because the 87-base-pair reads could not distinguish some IMGT-functional V segments, including TRBV6-2 and TRBV6-3, those segments were excluded. Because HLA typing was unavailable for some donors at each locus, only the typed subset was used in association tests. The study listed 164 TCR beta chains as associated with cytomegalovirus. A later analysis reported that several top co-occurrence clusters appeared linked to parvovirus B19, influenza, CMV and Epstein-Barr virus. Correlated functional status among segregating V segments might be attributable to linkage disequilibrium, but an unknown experimental factor could not be ruled out. A further reported finding was that TCR beta sequences accurately predicted the HLA-A and HLA-B alleles for most subjects in the first cohort. In a later genetic analysis, fewer N-insertions in productive TCRs were reported among donors in an Asian-associated ancestry cluster than the roughly 700-donor mean. This cohort had only TCR beta chains sequenced, and the lack of alpha or paired-chain data limited which features could be detected. In a later analysis, HLA-associated TCR beta chains were found to be more clonally expanded and to have lower generation probabilities than equally common non-associated chains. Most CMV-associated TCR beta chains appeared to be HLA-restricted in a later analysis, and the HLA associations seemed to be driven largely by CMV exposure. In both the original and validation cohorts, the classifier was reported to diagnose cytomegalovirus status with high specificity and sensitivity. In an earlier analysis of approximately 590 of the donors, most TCR beta V segments were observed in productive rearrangements about 87% or about 30% of the time, broadly matching IMGT annotations.

The cohort comprised fewer than 700 healthy bone marrow donors. At the time of sampling, every cohort member was nominally healthy, though immune exposures that went unrecorded were likely present. The donor tested CMV seropositive, placing the donor among the 290 or so seropositive members of the cohort. A peripheral blood sample was collected from each donor, and TCR beta sequencing was performed on peripheral blood mononuclear cells. Genomic DNA was extracted from the blood cell samples with the Qiagen DNeasy Blood Extraction Kit. The V and J ends are trimmed by 3 bases and 7 bases, leaving 18 bases between them. CDR1 SEHNR and CDR2 FQNEAQ were looked up in the germline V gene (reference sequence). CDR3 length: 15 amino acids, cysteine to phenylalanine. CDR3 DNA only is kept here, 45 bases in frame from base 1. Note on this clone: Which antigen it targets is not known. Per-nucleotide qualities are absent, and no much larger clonotype sits a single base away.

The chain joins TRBV7-9 to TRBJ1-1, and perhaps TRBD1 as D gene, on 6 matching bases. The sample taken for sequencing was PBMCs. This clonotype was obtained from a woman in her forties or fifties in good health and CMV-seropositive. The nucleotide sequence reads as follows: TGTGCCAGCAGCTTGGGGGCCAGGGGCGCGAATGAAGCTTTCTTT. It codes for CASSLGARGANEAFF. Beyond the CDR3, the reference TRBV7-9 and TRBJ1-1 genes provide the residues; the full variable domain reads: DTGVSQNPRHKITKRGQNVTFRCDPISEHNRLYWYRQTLGQGPEFLTYFQNEAQLEKSRLLSDRFSAERPKGSFSTLEIQRTEQGDSAMYLCASSLGARGANEAFFGQGTRLTVV.